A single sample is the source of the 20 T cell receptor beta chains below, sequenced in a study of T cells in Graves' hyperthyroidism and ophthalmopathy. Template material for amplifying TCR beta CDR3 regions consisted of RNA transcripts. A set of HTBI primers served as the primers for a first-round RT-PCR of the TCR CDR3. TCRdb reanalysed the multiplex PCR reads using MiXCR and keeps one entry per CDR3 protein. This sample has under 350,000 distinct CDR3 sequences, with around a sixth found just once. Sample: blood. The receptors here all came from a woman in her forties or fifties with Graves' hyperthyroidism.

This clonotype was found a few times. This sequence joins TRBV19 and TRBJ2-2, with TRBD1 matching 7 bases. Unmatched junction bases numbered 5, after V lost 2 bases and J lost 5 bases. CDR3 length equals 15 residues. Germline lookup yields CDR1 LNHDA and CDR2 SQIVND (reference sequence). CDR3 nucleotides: TGTGCCAGTAGTATATACGACAGGGATACCGGGGAGCTGTTTTTT. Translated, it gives CASSIYDRDTGELFF.

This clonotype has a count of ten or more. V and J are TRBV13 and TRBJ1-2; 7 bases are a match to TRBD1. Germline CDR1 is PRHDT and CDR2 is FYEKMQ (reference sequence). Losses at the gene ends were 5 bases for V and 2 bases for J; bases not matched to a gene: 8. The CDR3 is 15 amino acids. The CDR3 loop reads CASSLQTGQNYGYTF. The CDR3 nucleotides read TGTGCCAGCAGCCTGCAAACGGGACAGAACTATGGCTACACCTTC. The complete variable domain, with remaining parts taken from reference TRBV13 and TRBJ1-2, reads AAGVIQSPRHLIKEKRETATLKCYPIPRHDTVYWYQQGPGQDPQFLISFYEKMQSDKGSIPDRFSAQQFSDYHSELNMSSLELGDSALYFCASSLQTGQNYGYTFGSGTRLTVV.

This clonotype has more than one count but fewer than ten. The chain's CDR3 is CASIAPRVLGANVLTF. The CDR3 DNA is TGTGCCAGCATCGCACCTAGGGTACTTGGGGCCAACGTCCTGACTTTC. V gene TRBV7-8 combines with J gene TRBJ2-6; D is unresolved. The germline gives CDR1 SGHVS, CDR2 FQNEAQ. V lost 7 bases, J lost 3 bases, and 16 bases lay in between. The CDR3 runs to 16 residues.

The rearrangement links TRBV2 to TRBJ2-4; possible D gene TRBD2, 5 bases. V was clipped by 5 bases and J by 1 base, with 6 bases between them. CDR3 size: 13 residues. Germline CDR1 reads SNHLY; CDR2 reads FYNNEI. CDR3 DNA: TGTGCCAGCAGTTGGGAGGCCAAAAACATTCAGTACTTC. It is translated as CASSWEAKNIQYF.

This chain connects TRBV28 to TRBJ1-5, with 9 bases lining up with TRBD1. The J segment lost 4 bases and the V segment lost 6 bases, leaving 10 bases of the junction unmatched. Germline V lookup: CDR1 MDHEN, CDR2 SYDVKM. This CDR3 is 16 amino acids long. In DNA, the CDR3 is TGTGCCAGCAGCCATCGGACAGGGGTGTGGAATCAGCCCCAGCATTTT. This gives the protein CASSHRTGVWNQPQHF. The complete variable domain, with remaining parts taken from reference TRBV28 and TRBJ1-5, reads DVKVTQSSRYLVKRTGEKVFLECVQDMDHENMFWYRQDPGLGLRLIYFSYDVKMKEKGDIPEGYSVSREKKERFSLILESASTNQTSMYLCASSHRTGVWNQPQHFGDGTRLSIL.

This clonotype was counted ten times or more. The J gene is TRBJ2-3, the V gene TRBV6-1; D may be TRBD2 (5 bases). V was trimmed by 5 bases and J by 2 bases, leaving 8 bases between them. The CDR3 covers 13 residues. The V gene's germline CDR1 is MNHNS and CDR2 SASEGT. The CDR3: CASSLRDTDTQYF. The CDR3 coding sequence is TGTGCCAGCAGTCTACGGGACACAGATACGCAGTATTTT.

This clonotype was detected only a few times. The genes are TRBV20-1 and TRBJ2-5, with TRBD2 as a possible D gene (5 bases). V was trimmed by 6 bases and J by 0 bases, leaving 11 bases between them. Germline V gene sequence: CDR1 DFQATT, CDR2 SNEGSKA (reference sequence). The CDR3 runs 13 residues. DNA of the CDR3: TGCAGTGCGGAGGCGGCGAACCAAGAGACCCAGTACTTC. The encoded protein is CSAEAANQETQYF.

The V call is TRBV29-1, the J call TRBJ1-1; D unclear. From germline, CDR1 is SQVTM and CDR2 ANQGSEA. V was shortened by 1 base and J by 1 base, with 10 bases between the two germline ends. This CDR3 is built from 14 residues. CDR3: CSVEGASTNTEAFF. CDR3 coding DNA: TGCAGCGTTGAAGGTGCCAGTACGAACACTGAAGCTTTCTTT.

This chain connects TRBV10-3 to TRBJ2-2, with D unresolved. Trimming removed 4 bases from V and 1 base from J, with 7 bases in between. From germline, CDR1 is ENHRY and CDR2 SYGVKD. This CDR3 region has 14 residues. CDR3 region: CAISVGVNTGELFF. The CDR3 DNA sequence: TGTGCCATCAGTGTTGGAGTGAACACCGGGGAGCTGTTTTTT.

The CDR3 coding sequence is TGTGCCAGCAGCTTAGATCAATTGGAGAGCTCCTACAATGAGCAGTTCTTC. It translates to CASSLDQLESSYNEQFF. This chain connects TRBV11-2 to TRBJ2-1; D gene unclear. Germline loops: CDR1 SGHAT, CDR2 FQNNGV. This CDR3 contains 17 residues. V was clipped by 0 bases and J by 0 bases, with 12 bases between them. The whole variable domain, filled in from reference TRBV11-2 and TRBJ2-1, reads EAGVAQSPRYKIIEKRQSVAFWCNPISGHATLYWYQQILGQGPKLLIQFQNNGVVDDSQLPKDRFSAERLKGVDSTLKIQPAKLEDSAVYLCASSLDQLESSYNEQFFGPGTRLTVL.

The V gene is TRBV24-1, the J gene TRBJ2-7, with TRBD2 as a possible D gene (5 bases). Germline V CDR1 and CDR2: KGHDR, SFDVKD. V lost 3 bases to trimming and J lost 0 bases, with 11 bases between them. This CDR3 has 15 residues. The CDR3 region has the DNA TGTGCCACCAGTGATCCGAGCGGTGGCTCCTACGAGCAGTACTTC. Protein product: CATSDPSGGSYEQYF.

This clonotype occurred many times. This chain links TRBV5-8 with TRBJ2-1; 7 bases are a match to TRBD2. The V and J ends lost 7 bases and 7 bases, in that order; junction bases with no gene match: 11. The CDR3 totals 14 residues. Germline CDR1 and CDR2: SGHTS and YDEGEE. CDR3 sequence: CASGSGVWENEQFF. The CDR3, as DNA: TGTGCCAGCGGAAGCGGGGTTTGGGAGAATGAGCAGTTCTTC.

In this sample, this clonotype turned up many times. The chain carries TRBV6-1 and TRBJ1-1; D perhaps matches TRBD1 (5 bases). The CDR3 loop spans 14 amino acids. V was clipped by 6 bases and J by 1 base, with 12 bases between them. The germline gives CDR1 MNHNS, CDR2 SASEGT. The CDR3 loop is CASSTIGQNTEAFF. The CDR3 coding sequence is TGTGCCAGCAGCACTATCGGACAGAACACTGAAGCTTTCTTT.

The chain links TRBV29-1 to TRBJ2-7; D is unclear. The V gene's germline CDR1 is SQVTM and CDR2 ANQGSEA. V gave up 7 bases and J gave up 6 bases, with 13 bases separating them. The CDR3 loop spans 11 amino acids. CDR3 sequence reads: CSAKYGTEQYV. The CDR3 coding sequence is TGCAGCGCTAAGTATGGTACCGAGCAGTACGTC.

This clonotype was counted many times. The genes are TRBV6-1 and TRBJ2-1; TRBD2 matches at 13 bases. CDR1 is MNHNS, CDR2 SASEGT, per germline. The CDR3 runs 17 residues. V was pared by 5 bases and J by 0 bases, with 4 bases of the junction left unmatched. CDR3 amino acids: CASSSWTSGSSYNEQFF. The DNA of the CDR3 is TGTGCCAGCAGTTCGTGGACTAGCGGGAGCTCCTACAATGAGCAGTTCTTC.

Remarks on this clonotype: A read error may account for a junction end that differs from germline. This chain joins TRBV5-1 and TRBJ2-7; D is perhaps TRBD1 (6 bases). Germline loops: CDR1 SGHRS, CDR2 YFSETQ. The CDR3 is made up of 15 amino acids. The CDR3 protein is CASSSDSLLSYEQYF. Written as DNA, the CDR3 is TGTGCCAGCAGCTCGGACAGCTTACTATCCTACGAGCAGTACTTC.

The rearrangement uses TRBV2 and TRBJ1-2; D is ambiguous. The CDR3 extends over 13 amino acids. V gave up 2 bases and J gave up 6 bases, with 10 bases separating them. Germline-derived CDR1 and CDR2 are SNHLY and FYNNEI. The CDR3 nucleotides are TGTGCCAGCAGTGAATGGGGTAGCGATGGCTACACCTTC. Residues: CASSEWGSDGYTF.

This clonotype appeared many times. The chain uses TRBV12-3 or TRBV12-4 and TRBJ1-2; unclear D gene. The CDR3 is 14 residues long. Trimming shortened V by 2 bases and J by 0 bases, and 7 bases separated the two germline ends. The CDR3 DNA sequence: TGTGCCAGCAGTTTAAGTTATACTAACTATGGCTACACCTTC. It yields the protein CASSLSYTNYGYTF.

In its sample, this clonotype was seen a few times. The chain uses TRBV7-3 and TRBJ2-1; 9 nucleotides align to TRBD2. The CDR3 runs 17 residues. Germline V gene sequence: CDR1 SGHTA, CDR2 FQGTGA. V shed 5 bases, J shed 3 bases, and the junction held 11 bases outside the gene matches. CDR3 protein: CASSPLGGRVIYNEQFF. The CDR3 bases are TGTGCCAGCAGCCCACTGGGCGGGAGGGTTATCTACAATGAGCAGTTCTTC. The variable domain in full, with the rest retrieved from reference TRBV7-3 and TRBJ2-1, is GAGVSQTPSNKVTEKGKYVELRCDPISGHTALYWYRQSLGQGPEFLIYFQGTGAADDSGLPNDRFFAVRPEGSVSTLKIQRTERGDSAVYLCASSPLGGRVIYNEQFFGPGTRLTVL.

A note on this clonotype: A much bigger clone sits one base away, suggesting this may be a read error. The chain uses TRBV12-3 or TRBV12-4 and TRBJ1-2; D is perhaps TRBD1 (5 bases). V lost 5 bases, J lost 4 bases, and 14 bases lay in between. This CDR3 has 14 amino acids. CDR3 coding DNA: TGTGCCAGCAGTCCCCTCGGGGACGCCTATGGCTACACCTTC. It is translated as CASSPLGDAYGYTF.